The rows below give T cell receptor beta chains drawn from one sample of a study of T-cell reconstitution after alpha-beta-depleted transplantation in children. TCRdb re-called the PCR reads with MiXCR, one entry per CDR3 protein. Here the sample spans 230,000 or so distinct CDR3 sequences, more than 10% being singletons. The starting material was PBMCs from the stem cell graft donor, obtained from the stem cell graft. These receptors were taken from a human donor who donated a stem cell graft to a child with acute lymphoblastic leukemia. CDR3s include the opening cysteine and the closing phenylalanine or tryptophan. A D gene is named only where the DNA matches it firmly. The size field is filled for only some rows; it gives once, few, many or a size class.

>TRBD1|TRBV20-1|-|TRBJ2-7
TGCAGTGCTTTCGACCGGGACAGGGGGCTCCCCGAGGAGCAGTACTTC
CSAFDRDRGLPEEQYF
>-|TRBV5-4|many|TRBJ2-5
TGTGCCAGCAGCTTTGTGGACCAAGAGACCCAGTACTTC
CASSFVDQETQYF
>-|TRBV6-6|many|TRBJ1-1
TGTGCCGGTGGAGGGGCTGAAGCTTTCTTT
CAGGGAEAFF
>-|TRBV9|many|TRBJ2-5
TGTGCCAGCAGCGTAGGGTCCCGAGAGACCCAGTACTTC
CASSVGSRETQYF
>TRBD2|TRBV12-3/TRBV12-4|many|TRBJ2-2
TGTGCCAGCAGTACGCAGCGGGGGGTCACCGGGGAGCTGTTTTTT
CASSTQRGVTGELFF
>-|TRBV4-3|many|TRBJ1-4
TGCGCCAGCAGCGAGAAATCAACTAATGAAAAACTGTTTTTT
CASSEKSTNEKLFF
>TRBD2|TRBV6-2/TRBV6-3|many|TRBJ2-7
TGTGCCAGCAGTTCGCTAGGACTAGCGGGACACAATTACGAGCAGTACTTC
CASSSLGLAGHNYEQYF
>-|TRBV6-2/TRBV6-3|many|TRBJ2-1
TGTGCCAGCAGTTACCCGAGCTCCTACAATGAGCAGTTCTTC
CASSYPSSYNEQFF
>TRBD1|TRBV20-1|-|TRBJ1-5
TGCAGTGCTCTTTCTCCGGGACAGGGTAATCAGCCCCAGCATTTT
CSALSPGQGNQPQHF
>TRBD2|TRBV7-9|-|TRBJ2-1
TGTGCCAGCAGCATAGCGGGAGTTTACTACAATGAGCAGTTCTTC
CASSIAGVYYNEQFF
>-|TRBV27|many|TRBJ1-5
TGTGCCAGCAGTTTTGGCGGCAGTCGGGCGGAGCCCCAGCATTTT
CASSFGGSRAEPQHF
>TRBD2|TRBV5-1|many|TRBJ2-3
TGCGCCAGCAGCCCCGGGACTAGCGTCCGGACAGATACGCAGTATTTT
CASSPGTSVRTDTQYF
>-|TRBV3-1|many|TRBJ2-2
TGTGCCAGCGGTTTGGCCGGGGAGCTGTTTTTT
CASGLAGELFF
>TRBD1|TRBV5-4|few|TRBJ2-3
TGTGCCAGCAGCTTGAGGGGGCCTGCTAGCACAGATACGCAGTATTTT
CASSLRGPASTDTQYF
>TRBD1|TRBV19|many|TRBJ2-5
TGTGCCAGTAGTATCCGGACAGGGTATCAGGAGACCCAGTACTTC
CASSIRTGYQETQYF
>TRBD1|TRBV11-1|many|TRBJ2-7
TGTGCCAGCAGCCAGAAAAGGACAGGGGGATCCTACGAGCAGTACTTC
CASSQKRTGGSYEQYF
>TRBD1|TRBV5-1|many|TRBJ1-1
TGCGCCAGCAGCTTACACAGGGGCAGCACTGAAGCTTTCTTT
CASSLHRGSTEAFF
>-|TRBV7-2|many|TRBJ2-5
TGTGCCAGCAGCTCTGGGTGGGGGTCGCAAGAGACCCAGTACTTC
CASSSGWGSQETQYF
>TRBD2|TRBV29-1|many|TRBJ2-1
TGCAGCGGATTAGCGGGAGGGCGCTACAATGAGCAGTTCTTC
CSGLAGGRYNEQFF
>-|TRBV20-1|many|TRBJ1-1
TGCAGTGCTAGTGGGGGTTCGAACACTGAAGCTTTCTTT
CSASGGSNTEAFF
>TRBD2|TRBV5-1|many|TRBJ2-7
TGCGCCAGCAGCTCTAATACCGGGACTAGCGGGGAAGCGTACTTC
CASSSNTGTSGEAYF
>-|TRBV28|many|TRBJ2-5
TGTGCCAGCAGTTTAACTAGGTCGACCCAGTACTTC
CASSLTRSTQYF
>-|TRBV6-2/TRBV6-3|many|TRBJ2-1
TGTGCCAGCAGTTTCGGGCTAATCTACAATGAGCAGTTCTTC
CASSFGLIYNEQFF
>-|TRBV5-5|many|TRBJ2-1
TGTGCCAGCAGCTTGGAACGGGCAAACGCCTACAATGAGCAGTTCTTC
CASSLERANAYNEQFF
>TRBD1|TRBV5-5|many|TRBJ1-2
TGTGCCAGCAGCTACCGGGACTCAGGGGGCTATGGCTACACCTTC
CASSYRDSGGYGYTF
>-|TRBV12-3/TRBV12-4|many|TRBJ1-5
TGTGCCAGCAGTTTAAGGTCAGGGCGCAATCAGCCCCAGCATTTT
CASSLRSGRNQPQHF
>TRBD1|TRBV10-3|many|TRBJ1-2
TGTGCCATCAGGGGGACAGACCACTACACCTTC
CAIRGTDHYTF
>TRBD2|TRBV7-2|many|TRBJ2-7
TGTGCCAGCAGCTTAAGCGCAGCGGGGGGTCTCGAGCAGTACTTC
CASSLSAAGGLEQYF
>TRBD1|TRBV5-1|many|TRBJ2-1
TGCGCCAGCAGCTGGACAGGGGATAGCCTCTACAATGAGCAGTTCTTC
CASSWTGDSLYNEQFF
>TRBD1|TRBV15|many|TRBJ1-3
TGTGCCACCAGCAGAGCGGGGACAGGTTCAGGAAACACCATATATTTT
CATSRAGTGSGNTIYF
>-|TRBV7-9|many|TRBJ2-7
TGTGCCAGCAGCTTAACGATGGGAGGTAGCTCCTACGAGCAGTACTTC
CASSLTMGGSSYEQYF
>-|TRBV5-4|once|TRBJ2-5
TGTGCCAGCAGCGCCAGGGGTCTTGAGACCCAGTACTTC
CASSARGLETQYF
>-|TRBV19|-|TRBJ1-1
TGTGCCAGTAGTGCCCGTGCGGGCACTGAAGCTTTCTTT
CASSARAGTEAFF
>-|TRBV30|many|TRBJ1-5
TGTGCCTGGAGTACCCCAGGGTACAATCAGCCCCAGCATTTT
CAWSTPGYNQPQHF
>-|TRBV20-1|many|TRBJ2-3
TGCAGTGCTCTCTACAGGGCGGCAGATACGCAGTATTTT
CSALYRAADTQYF
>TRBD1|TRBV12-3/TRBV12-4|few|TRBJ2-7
TGTGCCAGCAGTATGCCAGGGACAGGTACCTACGAGCAGTACTTC
CASSMPGTGTYEQYF
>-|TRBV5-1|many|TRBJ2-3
TGCGCCAGCAGCTTGGGCCTCCAGACTAGCACAGATACGCAGTATTTT
CASSLGLQTSTDTQYF
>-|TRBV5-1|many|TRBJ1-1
TGCGCCAGCAGCTTGGTGGTGAACACTGAAGCTTTCTTT
CASSLVVNTEAFF
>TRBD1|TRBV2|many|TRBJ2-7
TGTGCCAGCAGTGAAAACAGGGGCGAGCAGTACTTC
CASSENRGEQYF
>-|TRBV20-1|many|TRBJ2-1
TGCAGTGCTAGGGACGTTAGCGTCAGCTCCTACAATGAGCAGTTCTTC
CSARDVSVSSYNEQFF
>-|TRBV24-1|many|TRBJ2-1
TGTGCCACCAGTGAGGGATACAATGAGCAGTTCTTC
CATSEGYNEQFF
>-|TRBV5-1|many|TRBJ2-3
TGCGCCAGCAGCTTGGCGTCTCTAAATACAGATACGCAGTATTTT
CASSLASLNTDTQYF
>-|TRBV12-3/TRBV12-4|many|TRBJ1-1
TGTGCCAGCACCTTATCGATGAACACTGAAGCTTTCTTT
CASTLSMNTEAFF
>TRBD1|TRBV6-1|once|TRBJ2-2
TGTGCCAGCAGTGGACGGGACAGGGGAAACACCGGGGAGCTGTTTTTT
CASSGRDRGNTGELFF
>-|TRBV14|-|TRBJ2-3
TGTGCCAGCAGCAGGCCTGAGGCAGATACGCAGTATTTT
CASSRPEADTQYF
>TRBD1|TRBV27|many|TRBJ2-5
TGTGCCAGCAGTTCCACCGGGACAGGGGAGAGGTCGACCCAGTACTTC
CASSSTGTGERSTQYF
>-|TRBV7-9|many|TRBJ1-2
TGTGCCAGCAGCTGGGCATCTGATGGCTACACCTTC
CASSWASDGYTF
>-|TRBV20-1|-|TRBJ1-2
TGCAGTGCTAGACGGTCAGGGTTGAACTATGGCTACACCTTC
CSARRSGLNYGYTF
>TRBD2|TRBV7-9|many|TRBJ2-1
TGTGCCAGCAGCGCCAGCGGGGGGGCCTTGAATGAGCAGTTCTTC
CASSASGGALNEQFF
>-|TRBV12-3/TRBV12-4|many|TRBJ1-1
TGTGCCAGCAGTGGGGCAGTTCAAGCTTTCTTT
CASSGAVQAFF